This T cell receptor beta chain was documented in a study of blood T cell repertoires in COVID-19. Across the whole study: From T cells, B-cell-depleted T cells, or PBMCs came the material, which was cDNA or gDNA.

This table comes from immunoSEQ multiplex PCR, and its TCRdb copy is limited to in-frame clones, with some not included. The table lists under 75,000 clones, approximately 84% of them singletons, with around 16% in the top ten. CDR3 length: 13 amino acids. Trimming cost V 8 bases and J 5 bases; bases outside gene matches: 4. The chain employs TRBV12-3 or TRBV12-4 and TRBJ1-4, with TRBD1 identical over 8 bases. The sequence came from a man between 60 and 75 years old with COVID-19, enrolled during active disease. The sequenced sample consisted of peripheral blood. CDR3 sequence: CASFRDRNEKLFF. Here the CDR3 DNA reads TGTGCCAGCTTCCGGGACAGGAATGAAAAACTGTTTTTT.